This passage covers 17 T cell receptor beta chains from one sample sequenced in a study of T cells in Graves' hyperthyroidism and ophthalmopathy (dated by TCRdb to between 2018 and 2020). The method behind the library was multiplex PCR. The reads were generated on an Illumina HiSeq 2000. The TCR beta CDR3 regions were amplified from the RNA transcripts. The first round of RT-PCR for the TCR CDR3 was performed with the HTBI primer set and the Qiagen OneStep RT-PCR kit. In TCRdb, the public reads were trimmed at Q25 with fastp and aligned with MiXCR, with productive beta chains retained. Rows are unified per CDR3 protein, each entry keeping the most common DNA and genes. The sample table lists roughly 630,000 distinct CDR3 sequences, roughly 14% of them with a count of one. Approximately 7.4% of the sample belongs to the ten largest clones. Sequenced input: blood. These receptors originate from a woman between 25 and 40 years old with Graves' hyperthyroidism.

This clonotype was counted ten times or more. The J gene is TRBJ2-1, the V gene TRBV20-1; 8 bases are a match to TRBD1. The CDR3 totals 12 residues. Trimming at V came to 4 bases and at J to 6 bases, leaving 2 bases not matched to a gene. Germline V lookup: CDR1 DFQATT, CDR2 SNEGSKA (reference sequence). The CDR3 loop reads CSATGQGNEQFF. The CDR3 DNA follows: TGCAGTGCTACCGGACAGGGCAATGAGCAGTTCTTC.

The chain combines TRBV29-1 with TRBJ1-2; 10 nucleotides line up with TRBD1. Germline lookup yields CDR1 SQVTM and CDR2 ANQGSEA. The CDR3 is 15 amino acids. V was pared by 0 bases and J by 7 bases, with 8 bases of the junction left unmatched. The CDR3 DNA reads TGCAGCGTTGAAGATCAGGGACAGGGGCTTGGTGGCTACACCTTC. This sequence encodes CSVEDQGQGLGGYTF.

The chain carries TRBV9 and TRBJ1-1; 12 bases map to TRBD1. Trimming at V came to 2 bases and at J to 7 bases, leaving 9 bases not matched to a gene. CDR1 and CDR2 from the germline V gene are SGDLS and YYNGEE. The CDR3 covers 16 residues. DNA of the CDR3: TGTGCCAGCAGCGTGGGACAGGGGGCGCGGGTAGTTGAAGCTTTCTTT. Translation gives CASSVGQGARVVEAFF.

This clonotype was counted between two and nine times. The rearrangement links TRBV6-5 to TRBJ2-3, with unresolved D. The germline V gene has CDR1 MNHEY and CDR2 SVGAGI. The CDR3 covers 14 residues. Trimming removed 7 bases at V and 5 bases at J, with 16 bases between. CDR3 sequence (DNA): TGTGCCAGCAATCACCCGAAGGTACAAGATACGCAGTATTTT. This codes for CASNHPKVQDTQYF.

V usage is TRBV20-1 and J usage is TRBJ2-3; perhaps TRBD2 as D (6 bases). This CDR3 spans 15 amino acids. With 5 bases removed from V and 0 bases from J, the gap between germline ends came to 15 bases. Germline lookup yields CDR1 DFQATT and CDR2 SNEGSKA (reference sequence). CDR3 loop: CSAELAESSTDTQYF. DNA of the CDR3: TGCAGTGCTGAATTAGCGGAATCTAGCACAGATACGCAGTATTTT.

The gene calls are TRBV27 and TRBJ2-1; the match to TRBD2 covers 14 bases. From germline, CDR1 is MNHEY and CDR2 SMNVEV (reference sequence). V was clipped by 8 bases and J by 6 bases; unmatched bases: 6. The CDR3 is made up of 15 amino acids. As DNA, the CDR3 is TGTGCCAGCGGTTCGGGACTAGCGGGGGTCAATGAGCAGTTCTTC. This codes for CASGSGLAGVNEQFF.

There are many counts of this clonotype. The CDR3: CASSEKGGRTEAFF. As DNA, the CDR3 is TGTGCCAGCAGTGAGAAGGGTGGAAGGACTGAAGCTTTCTTT. This chain links TRBV6-1 with TRBJ1-1; no clear D. Germline V CDR1 and CDR2: MNHNS, SASEGT. Trimming took off 3 bases at V and 5 bases at J, with 13 bases between the two ends. The CDR3 consists of 14 residues.

This clonotype was counted ten times or more. The rearrangement uses TRBV11-2 and TRBJ2-3; D perhaps matches TRBD2 (6 bases). Per germline, CDR1 SGHAT and CDR2 FQNNGV. This CDR3 is built from 14 residues. The V gene lost 3 bases and the J gene lost 1 base, with 8 bases spanning the gap. The CDR3 region has the DNA TGTGCCAGCAGCTTGACTAGGGGCACAGATACGCAGTATTTT. Encoded protein: CASSLTRGTDTQYF.

About this clonotype: It may be a read error: a sequence one base away is much more abundant. The chain couples TRBV12-3 or TRBV12-4 to TRBJ2-6; unclear D gene. The CDR3 length is 13 residues. The V end lost 8 bases, the J end lost 0 bases, and 5 bases lay between the germline ends. CDR3 in amino acids: CASGGSGANVLTF. CDR3 nucleotides: TGTGCCAGCGGTGGCTCTGGGGCCAACGTCCTGACTTTC.

This clonotype was counted ten times or more. The chain links TRBV7-2 to TRBJ2-1; D is ambiguous. The germline V and J ends were trimmed by 2 bases and 5 bases, with 4 bases remaining between them. The germline gives CDR1 SGHTA, CDR2 FQGNSA. This CDR3 has 12 residues. The CDR3 DNA is TGTGCCAGCAGCTTAAATAACAATGAGCAGTTCTTC. Translation gives CASSLNNNEQFF.

Ten or more counts support this clonotype. This chain connects TRBV28 to TRBJ1-5; D might be TRBD1 (6 bases). The CDR3 spans 12 residues. V was clipped by 6 bases and J by 4 bases, with 7 bases between them. Germline-derived CDR1 and CDR2 are MDHEN and SYDVKM. CDR3 residues: CASRQGNQPQHF. The CDR3 nucleotides read TGTGCCAGCAGACAGGGAAATCAGCCCCAGCATTTT.

This clonotype was recorded many times. The chain combines TRBV20-1 with TRBJ2-7; 9 nucleotides align to TRBD1. CDR1 is DFQATT, CDR2 SNEGSKA, per germline (reference sequence). The ends lost 5 bases at V and 2 bases at J; junction bases unmatched: 7. The CDR3 is 14 amino acids. CDR3 DNA sequence: TGCAGTGCTGAGTCCGGGACAGGGCCCTACGAGCAGTACTTC. Encoded protein: CSAESGTGPYEQYF.

This chain joins TRBV4-1 and TRBJ2-7; D tentatively reads TRBD1 or TRBD2 (5 bases each). The germline V gene has CDR1 MGHRA and CDR2 YSYEKL. Trimming took 3 bases from V and 3 from J, leaving 15 bases between them. The CDR3 totals 15 residues. The CDR3 protein is CASSQGPQLYYEQYF. CDR3 DNA: TGCGCCAGCAGCCAGGGACCGCAACTTTACTACGAGCAGTACTTC.

This chain links TRBV3-1 with TRBJ2-2, with D maybe TRBD2 (6 bases). Germline lookup yields CDR1 LGHDT and CDR2 YNNKEL (reference sequence). This CDR3 contains 17 residues. V lost 0 bases to trimming and J lost 1 base, with 12 bases between them. CDR3 bases: TGTGCCAGCAGCCAAGAGGTCGGGACTGGGAACACCGGGGAGCTGTTTTTT. As protein: CASSQEVGTGNTGELFF.

The V call is TRBV4-1, the J call TRBJ1-5, with 7 bases that match TRBD1. The germline CDR1 and CDR2 sequences are MGHRA and YSYEKL. The V and J ends lost 1 base and 2 bases, in that order; junction bases with no gene match: 8. The CDR3 sequence is 17 residues long. Written as DNA, the CDR3 is TGCGCCAGCAGCCAAGGCACAGGGGTCCGTGGCAATCAGCCCCAGCATTTT. Translating it yields CASSQGTGVRGNQPQHF.

This clonotype was counted ten times or more. This chain uses TRBV2 with TRBJ1-1; D ambiguous. The germline V and J ends were trimmed by 8 bases and 1 base, with 8 bases remaining between them. From germline, CDR1 is SNHLY and CDR2 FYNNEI. The CDR3 is 12 amino acids. In DNA form, the CDR3 reads TGTGCCAGCGGGTGGGGGAACACTGAAGCTTTCTTT. Encoded protein: CASGWGNTEAFF.

This sequence joins TRBV5-5 and TRBJ2-1, with D possibly matching TRBD2 (6 bases). CDR3 length equals 15 residues. Trimming pared 7 bases from V and 0 bases from J, leaving 14 bases between. CDR1 is SGHKS and CDR2 is YYEKEE in the germline V gene (reference sequence). CDR3 sequence: CASRPHGGSYNEQFF. CDR3 sequence (DNA): TGTGCCAGCCGACCCCACGGGGGCTCCTACAATGAGCAGTTCTTC.